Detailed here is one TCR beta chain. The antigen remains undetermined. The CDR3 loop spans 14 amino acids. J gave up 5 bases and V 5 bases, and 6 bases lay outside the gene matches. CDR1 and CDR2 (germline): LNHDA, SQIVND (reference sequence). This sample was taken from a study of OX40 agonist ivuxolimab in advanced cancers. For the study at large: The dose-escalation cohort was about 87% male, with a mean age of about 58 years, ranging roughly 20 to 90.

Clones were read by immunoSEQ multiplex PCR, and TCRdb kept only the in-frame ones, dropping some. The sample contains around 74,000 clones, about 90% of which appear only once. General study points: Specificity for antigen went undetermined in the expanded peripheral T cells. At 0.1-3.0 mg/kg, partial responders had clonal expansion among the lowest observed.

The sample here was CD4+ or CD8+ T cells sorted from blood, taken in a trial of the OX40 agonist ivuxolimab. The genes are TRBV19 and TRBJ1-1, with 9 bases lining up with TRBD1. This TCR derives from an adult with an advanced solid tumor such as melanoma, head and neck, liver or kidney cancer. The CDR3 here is CASSPGQGSTEAFF. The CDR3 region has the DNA TGTGCCAGTAGTCCGGGACAGGGCTCGACTGAAGCTTTCTTT.